This entry features one TCR beta chain sequence. Germline CDR1 MNHEY, CDR2 SVGAGI. The CDR3 contains 14 residues. V was clipped by 3 bases and J by 2 bases, with 11 bases between them. The data were taken from a study of blood T cell repertoires in COVID-19. Study-wide background: Donors in the United States, Italy and Spain gave samples during acute or convalescent COVID-19. PBMCs, B-cell-depleted T cells, or T cells provided the cDNA or gDNA that made up the material.

In the study's own analysis: The authors estimated nucleated cell counts from reference gene primer amplification. Assay used: immunoSEQ multiplex PCR; TCRdb lists only in-frame clones, some missing. The V and J calls and clone size come from that table; D and trimming were worked out from the DNA. The sample records 70,000 or so clones, around 86% being singletons. This TCR was sampled from an older woman with acute or convalescent COVID-19. The sequenced sample was peripheral blood. The rearrangement links TRBV6-5 to TRBJ2-7, with D maybe TRBD2 (6 bases). This CDR3 is CASSYKRAPYEQYF. The CDR3 DNA follows: TGTGCCAGCAGTTATAAGCGGGCCCCCTACGAGCAGTACTTC.